One sample yielded the 28 T cell receptor beta chains listed below, sequenced in a study of STAT3 mutations in large granular lymphocyte leukemia. No antigen has been assigned to these receptors. Regarding the study as a whole: At least one immunodominant TCR beta clonotype appeared in every T-cell large granular lymphocyte leukemia patient.

Clones were read by immunoSEQ multiplex PCR, and TCRdb kept only the in-frame ones, dropping some. The sample contains about a thousand clones, around half of which appear only once. The sequenced sample consisted of PBMCs. The receptors were sampled from a human donor with T large granular lymphocyte leukemia. Some clones in this sample may be carry-over from other donors' samples.

The rearrangement uses TRBV4-3 and TRBJ2-7; a weak D match, TRBD2 (6 bases). CDR3 size: 15 residues. V lost 5 bases to trimming and J lost 4 bases, with 18 bases between them. Germline loops: CDR1 LGHNA, CDR2 YSLEER. The DNA for the CDR3 is TGCGCCAGCAGCTTGGGGTGGGACTTCGGGTACGAGCAGTACTTC. Translated: CASSLGWDFGYEQYF.

The chain employs TRBV5-4 and TRBJ1-6; D is unclear. Trimming removed 1 base from V and 0 bases from J, with 8 bases in between. This CDR3 comprises 16 residues. Germline V lookup: CDR1 SGHNT, CDR2 YYREEE (reference sequence). The CDR3 sequence is CASSLFPDSYNSPLHF. DNA of the CDR3: TGTGCCAGCAGCTTGTTTCCAGACTCCTATAATTCACCCCTCCACTTT.

The rearrangement joins TRBV30 to TRBJ1-1; 11 bases agree with TRBD1. Germline trimming cut 3 bases from V and 1 base from J; bases unmatched to any gene: 4. There are 15 residues in the CDR3. Germline V lookup: CDR1 GTSNPN, CDR2 SVGIG (reference sequence). This CDR3 is CAWRAGQGANTEAFF. The CDR3 nucleotides read TGTGCCTGGAGGGCAGGACAGGGGGCGAACACTGAAGCTTTCTTT. Complete variable domain (other parts from reference TRBV30 and TRBJ1-1): SQTIHQWPATLVQPVGSPLSLECTVEGTSNPNLYWYRQAAGRGLQLLFYSVGIGQISSEVPQNLSASRPQDRQFILSSKKLLLSDSGFYLCAWRAGQGANTEAFFGQGTRLTVV.

In its sample, this clone was seen a few times. This chain uses TRBV30 with TRBJ2-2, with 8 bases fitting TRBD2. V shed 3 bases, J shed 1 base, and the junction held 4 bases outside the gene matches. CDR3 size: 15 residues. Germline lookup yields CDR1 GTSNPN and CDR2 SVGIG (reference sequence). The CDR3 reads CAWSALAENTGELFF. The CDR3 bases are TGTGCCTGGAGCGCACTAGCGGAGAACACCGGGGAGCTGTTTTTT.

The chain joins TRBV7-2 to TRBJ1-6; possible D gene TRBD1, 6 bases. Trimming cost V 5 bases and J 8 bases, with 16 bases left between them. The germline gives CDR1 SGHTA, CDR2 FQGNSA. This CDR3 comprises 15 residues. In nucleotides, the CDR3 is TGTGCCAGCAGCAACCGACAGGCCGGGGATTCACCCCTCCACTTT. Residues: CASSNRQAGDSPLHF.

This clone came up a few times. The chain is built from TRBV18 and TRBJ1-6; no clear D gene. This CDR3 has 14 amino acids. V lost 4 bases, J lost 4 bases, and 8 bases lay in between. Germline V lookup: CDR1 KGHSH, CDR2 LQKENI. DNA for the CDR3: TGTGCCAGCTCACTTCAAGGATATAATTCACCCCTCCACTTT. It specifies CASSLQGYNSPLHF.

The chain uses TRBV29-1 and TRBJ1-2; 8 bases match TRBD1. CDR3 length equals 16 residues. Germline V gene lookup returns CDR1 SQVTM and CDR2 ANQGSEA. The trim removed 0 bases at V and 5 bases at J, leaving 11 bases unmatched. This CDR3 reads CSVEDGSQGAGYGYTF. The CDR3 DNA is TGCAGCGTTGAAGATGGTTCGCAGGGGGCAGGATATGGCTACACCTTC.

The rearrangement joins TRBV5-1 to TRBJ2-3, with a weak D call TRBD2 (6 bases). Trimming removed 4 bases at V and 6 bases at J, with 27 bases between. The CDR3 totals 18 residues. Germline CDR1 is SGHRS and CDR2 is YFSETQ. The CDR3 reads CASSPVAAGPSGLDTQYF. The CDR3 nucleotides read TGCGCCAGCAGCCCGGTTGCAGCGGGCCCCTCGGGGTTGGATACGCAGTATTTT.

V gene TRBV5-4 combines with J gene TRBJ2-1; 8 positions match TRBD2. CDR1 is SGHNT, CDR2 YYREEE, per germline (reference sequence). The CDR3 spans 14 residues. The ends lost 4 bases at V and 9 bases at J; junction bases unmatched: 9. CDR3 in amino acids: CASSREFGGGEQFF. CDR3 in DNA: TGTGCCAGCAGCCGGGAATTCGGGGGGGGTGAGCAGTTCTTC.

J is TRBJ2-7 and V is TRBV29-1, with 12 bases identical to TRBD1. J lost 3 bases, V lost 6 bases, and 6 bases had no gene match. This CDR3 contains 14 residues. The V gene's germline CDR1 is SQVTM and CDR2 ANQGSEA. The CDR3 protein is CSVAGQGAFYEQYF. DNA of the CDR3: TGCAGCGTAGCGGGACAGGGGGCTTTCTACGAGCAGTACTTC.

A single count supports this clone. The CDR3 DNA follows: TGTGCCTGGAGTCTCGATATGGGGGTAGGTCAGCCCCAGCATTTT. Its translation is CAWSLDMGVGQPQHF. V and J are TRBV30 and TRBJ1-5; maybe TRBD1 (5 bases). This CDR3 spans 15 amino acids. Germline CDR1 reads GTSNPN; CDR2 reads SVGIG (reference sequence). The germline V and J ends were trimmed by 2 bases and 6 bases, with 17 bases remaining between them.

The V and J genes are TRBV30 and TRBJ2-1; 11 nucleotides match TRBD2. This CDR3 contains 15 residues. Germline loops: CDR1 GTSNPN, CDR2 SVGIG (reference sequence). Trimming took 2 bases from V and 12 from J; bases not matched to a gene: 12. CDR3 in amino acids: CAWSPPGTSGLRQFF. The CDR3, as DNA: TGTGCCTGGAGTCCACCCGGGACTAGCGGCTTACGGCAGTTCTTC.

The V call is TRBV30, the J call TRBJ2-7; D ambiguous. The CDR3 length is 12 residues. With 8 bases removed from V and 6 bases from J, the gap between germline ends came to 17 bases. CDR1 is GTSNPN and CDR2 is SVGIG in the germline V gene (reference sequence). Written as DNA, the CDR3 is TGTGCCCGCTCTGACGGGCTGGGCGAGCAGTACTTC. This encodes CARSDGLGEQYF.

This clone was recorded a few times. The chain combines TRBV7-6 with TRBJ2-7, with D perhaps TRBD1 or TRBD2 (5 bases each). The CDR3 spans 14 residues. CDR1 and CDR2 (germline): SGHVS, FNYEAQ. The V end lost 6 bases, the J end lost 3 bases, and 15 bases lay between the germline ends. CDR3 DNA sequence: TGTGCCAGCAGTGCACGGGGCCGCCACTACGAGCAGTACTTC. Protein product: CASSARGRHYEQYF.

V and J are TRBV5-4 and TRBJ2-7; TRBD1 agrees at 9 bases. Germline-derived CDR1 and CDR2 are SGHNT and YYREEE (reference sequence). The junction had 7 bases not matched to a gene; V was cut back by 5 bases and J by 7 bases. The CDR3 extends over 13 amino acids. For the CDR3, the DNA is TGTGCCAGCAGTCCGGACAGGGGAATGGAGCAGTACTTC. Its translation: CASSPDRGMEQYF.

The CDR3 loop reads CASSLVEDTEAFF. The CDR3 DNA sequence: TGTGCCAGCAGCTTAGTCGAGGACACTGAAGCTTTCTTT. The genes are TRBV7-9 and TRBJ1-1, with unresolved D. V was pared by 1 base and J by 3 bases, with 6 bases between. The V gene's germline CDR1 is SEHNR and CDR2 FQNEAQ (reference sequence). The CDR3 totals 13 residues.

The chain couples TRBV29-1 to TRBJ1-2; D is undetermined. Germline assignment: CDR1 SQVTM and CDR2 ANQGSEA. V lost 2 bases to trimming and J lost 8 bases, with 9 bases between them. CDR3 length equals 11 residues. Here the CDR3 DNA reads TGCAGCGTTGAATACGAGGGCGGCTACACCTTC. Translating it yields CSVEYEGGYTF. Filled out from reference TRBV29-1 and TRBJ1-2, the complete variable domain reads SAVISQKPSRDICQRGTSLTIQCQVDSQVTMMFWYRQQPGQSLTLIATANQGSEATYESGFVIDKFPISRPNLTFSTLTVSNMSPEDSSIYLCSVEYEGGYTFGSGTRLTVV.

The rearrangement uses TRBV5-4 and TRBJ2-7; D ambiguous. The CDR3 spans 12 residues. Trimming removed 2 bases at V and 2 bases at J, with 5 bases between. Germline V gene data show CDR1 as SGHNT and CDR2 as YYREEE (reference sequence). The CDR3 region is CASSLGTYEQYF. The CDR3 region has the DNA TGTGCCAGCAGCTTAGGGACCTACGAGCAGTACTTC. The whole variable domain, filled in from reference TRBV5-4 and TRBJ2-7, reads ETGVTQSPTHLIKTRGQQVTLRCSSQSGHNTVSWYQQALGQGPQFIFQYYREEENGRGNFPPRFSGLQFPNYSSELNVNALELDDSALYLCASSLGTYEQYFGPGTRLTVT.

This clone was detected a few times. J is TRBJ2-3 and V is TRBV7-6; D ambiguous. Germline V lookup: CDR1 SGHVS, CDR2 FNYEAQ. Trimming took off 3 bases at V and 5 bases at J, with 15 bases between the two ends. CDR3 length equals 15 residues. The CDR3 DNA reads TGTGCCAGCAGCTTTCTCCGTTGGCCAAGAGATACGCAGTATTTT. As protein: CASSFLRWPRDTQYF.

The rearrangement links TRBV5-1 to TRBJ1-1, with D unresolved. Germline CDR1 and CDR2: SGHRS and YFSETQ. This CDR3 has 14 residues. Trimming took 1 base from V and 6 from J, leaving 13 bases between them. The CDR3 coding sequence is TGCGCCAGCAGCTTGCAGGAGGGAAGGCCTGAAGCTTTCTTT. As protein: CASSLQEGRPEAFF.

The chain employs TRBV7-9 and TRBJ1-5; no firm D call. The CDR3 has 15 residues. V was cut by 1 base and J by 1 base, with 8 bases left in between. CDR1 SEHNR and CDR2 FQNEAQ come from the germline V gene (reference sequence). The CDR3 here is CASSLGRLSNQPQHF. The CDR3 coding sequence is TGTGCCAGCAGCTTAGGACGGCTAAGCAATCAGCCCCAGCATTTT.

CDR3 DNA sequence: TGTGCCAGCAGCTTTTTTCCAGGGGCCGATAATGAAAAACTGTTTTTT. It encodes CASSFFPGADNEKLFF. The genes are TRBV7-9 and TRBJ1-4; tentatively, D is TRBD1 (6 bases). This CDR3 has 16 amino acids. Germline assignment: CDR1 SEHNR and CDR2 FQNEAQ (reference sequence). Trimming cost V 3 bases and J 4 bases, with 15 bases left between them.

This sequence joins TRBV29-1 and TRBJ1-3, with D uncertain. The germline gives CDR1 SQVTM, CDR2 ANQGSEA. The CDR3 sequence is 16 residues long. Deletions cut 2 bases from V and 1 base from J, with 15 bases between. As DNA, the CDR3 is TGCAGCGTTGAAAGCGCGGGGTCTTGGTCTGGAAACACCATATATTTT. Its protein product is CSVESAGSWSGNTIYF.

The gene calls are TRBV6-1 and TRBJ1-6; 9 bases map to TRBD1. This CDR3 spans 16 amino acids. Per germline, CDR1 MNHNS and CDR2 SASEGT. The V segment lost 0 bases and the J segment 7 bases; nucleotides outside the gene matches: 4. The CDR3 loop reads CASSEALGTGNSPLHF. The CDR3 coding sequence is TGTGCCAGCAGTGAAGCGCTAGGGACAGGGAATTCACCCCTCCACTTT.

In this sample, this clone turned up a few times. This rearrangement joins TRBV9 to TRBJ2-5; 11 bases map to TRBD2. CDR1 and CDR2 (germline): SGDLS, YYNGEE. CDR3 length: 16 amino acids. V was pared by 3 bases and J by 7 bases, with 11 bases of the junction left unmatched. In DNA form, the CDR3 reads TGTGCCAGCAGCGCTCCTCTAGCGGGGGGTTTGGGGACCCAGTACTTC. Its protein product is CASSAPLAGGLGTQYF.

This sequence joins TRBV18 and TRBJ2-7; 11 positions match TRBD2. The germline CDR1 and CDR2 sequences are KGHSH and LQKENI. The CDR3 runs 18 residues. V lost 2 bases and J lost 2; bases outside the gene matches: 11. CDR3 nucleotides: TGTGCCAGCTCACCAGGGTCTAGCGGGAGGACCACGACCTACGAGCAGTACTTC. It yields the protein CASSPGSSGRTTTYEQYF.

The V gene is TRBV30, the J gene TRBJ1-1; D gene uncertain. The V end lost 3 bases, the J end lost 10 bases, and 12 bases lay between the germline ends. Germline V CDR1 and CDR2: GTSNPN, SVGIG (reference sequence). The CDR3 contains 11 residues. The CDR3 region has the DNA TGTGCCTGGAGGGCGAGCTATGTAGCTTTCTTT. It yields the protein CAWRASYVAFF. The variable domain in full, completed from reference TRBV30 and TRBJ1-1, reads SQTIHQWPATLVQPVGSPLSLECTVEGTSNPNLYWYRQAAGRGLQLLFYSVGIGQISSEVPQNLSASRPQDRQFILSSKKLLLSDSGFYLCAWRASYVAFFGQGTRLTVV.

The rearrangement joins TRBV7-9 to TRBJ2-7; the match to TRBD1 covers 9 bases. This CDR3 has 15 residues. CDR1 is SEHNR, CDR2 FQNEAQ, per germline (reference sequence). After removal of 4 bases from V and 9 bases from J, the junction contained 13 bases not matched to a gene. In DNA, the CDR3 is TGTGCCAGCAGCTACGGACAGGGGCTCGGTCAAGGGCAGTACTTC. This sequence encodes CASSYGQGLGQGQYF.